A selection of T cell receptor beta chains follows, all from one sample in a study of blood T cells in healthy people across ages. Via MiXCR, TCRdb re-called the 5' RACE reads, giving one row per CDR3 protein. The repertoire consists of about 1.7 million distinct CDR3 sequences, with about 28% occurring once and the leading ten covering about 7.7%. Sequencing input: blood. All receptors come from a woman between 25 and 40 years old in good health. CDR3s include the opening cysteine and the closing phenylalanine or tryptophan. The D gene is left open where the match is weak. Clone sizes are given selectively: once, few, many, or a class where the clone is expanded.

D	size	V	J	CDR3	DNA
-	-	TRBV14	TRBJ2-1	CASSQVGSEGKFF	TGTGCCAGCAGCCAAGTAGGCTCGGAAGGGAAGTTCTTC
-	once	TRBV4-1	TRBJ1-2	CAGSPGTVFDYGYTF	TGCGCCGGCAGCCCGGGGACCGTTTTTGACTATGGCTACACCTTC
-	-	TRBV12-3/TRBV12-4	TRBJ2-7	CASSLGRVRTYEQYF	TGTGCCAGCAGTCTGGGACGAGTGAGAACTTATGAGCAGTACTTC
-	-	TRBV5-1	TRBJ1-4	CASSLGDRAEKLFF	TGCGCCAGCAGCTTAGGTGATAGGGCTGAAAAACTGTTTTTT
-	-	TRBV7-9	TRBJ1-4	CTSSLEPRLTTEKLFF	TGTACCAGCAGCTTAGAGCCCCGGTTAACTACTGAAAAACTGTTTTTT
-	-	TRBV29-1	TRBJ2-3	CSVDLAPGGTQYF	TGCAGCGTTGATCTAGCGCCAGGGGGTACGCAGTATTTT
-	-	TRBV7-2	TRBJ2-3	CASSSEGGRNTQYF	TGTGCCAGCAGCTCTGAGGGTGGTCGAAATACGCAGTATTTT
-	-	TRBV11-2	TRBJ1-1	CASSEQGLGYTEAFF	TGTGCCAGCAGCGAACAGGGTCTCGGGTACACTGAGGCTTTCTTT
-	-	TRBV12-3/TRBV12-4	TRBJ1-2	CASSMGGTDYGYTF	TGTGCCAGCAGCATGGGGGGGACGGACTATGGCTACACCTTC
-	-	TRBV5-1	TRBJ2-3	CASSLNSFSQGRTDTQYF	TGCGCCAGCAGCTTGAACTCTTTTAGCCAGGGAAGAACAGATACGCAGTATTTT
-	many	TRBV7-2	TRBJ2-3	CASSLDGSADTQYF	TGTGCCAGCAGCTTAGATGGGAGTGCAGATACGCAGTATTTT
-	few	TRBV30	TRBJ1-2	CAWSPMEGNRGRSYTF	TGTGCCTGGAGTCCCATGGAGGGCAACCGGGGCAGGAGCTACACCTTC
-	few	TRBV20-1	TRBJ1-1	CSATERLNTEAFF	TGCAGTGCTACGGAGCGACTGAACACTGAAGCTTTCTTT
TRBD2	-	TRBV10-1	TRBJ2-3	CASSQAGGPTDTQYF	TGCGCCAGCAGTCAAGCGGGAGGGCCCACAGATACGCAGTATTTT
-	-	TRBV4-1	TRBJ1-1	CASSHKGGTEAFF	TGCGCCAGCAGCCATAAGGGTGGCACTGAAGCTTTCTTT
-	once	TRBV9	TRBJ2-1	CVSSVFLGLYNEQFF	TGTGTCAGCAGCGTATTCTTGGGGCTCTACAATGAGCAGTTCTTC
TRBD1	-	TRBV25-1	TRBJ1-1	CASSEWDRGARGTEAFF	TGTGCCAGCAGTGAGTGGGACAGGGGGGCGCGTGGCACTGAAGCTTTCTTT
-	many	TRBV9	TRBJ2-7	CASSVDYSKEQYF	TGTGCCAGCAGCGTAGACTACTCTAAGGAGCAGTACTTC
-	many	TRBV20-1	TRBJ2-7	CSARDKDQASSYEQYF	TGCAGTGCTAGAGATAAAGATCAGGCGAGCTCCTACGAGCAGTACTTC
TRBD2	-	TRBV12-3/TRBV12-4	TRBJ2-3	CASSLSGRADAQYF	TGTGCCAGCAGTTTGAGCGGGAGGGCAGATGCGCAGTATTTT
-	-	TRBV7-9	TRBJ2-1	CASSLASGTSTKQFF	TGTGCCAGCAGCTTAGCAAGTGGTACTAGCACTAAGCAGTTCTTC
TRBD2	-	TRBV12-3/TRBV12-4	TRBJ2-3	CASSLGRESDTQYF	TGTGCCAGCAGTTTAGGGCGGGAGTCAGATACGCAGTATTTT
TRBD2	many	TRBV12-3/TRBV12-4	TRBJ2-7	CASSLEAGGDYEQYF	TGTGCCAGCAGTTTAGAAGCGGGGGGAGACTACGAGCAGTACTTC
TRBD2	-	TRBV13	TRBJ2-2	CASSLAPSGRSTGELFF	TGTGCCAGCAGCTTAGCCCCTAGCGGGAGATCCACCGGGGAGCTGTTTTTT
-	-	TRBV7-2	TRBJ2-1	CASSISGTNLGNEQFF	TGTGCCAGCAGCATCTCCGGGACCAACCTGGGGAATGAGCAGTTCTTC
TRBD1	-	TRBV6-1	TRBJ1-2	CASSGTGGAGYTF	TGTGCCAGCAGTGGGACAGGGGGCGCTGGCTACACCTTC
TRBD2	many	TRBV7-8	TRBJ2-1	CASSSRLAGGRNEQFF	TGTGCCAGCAGCTCCCGACTAGCGGGAGGGCGAAATGAGCAGTTCTTC
-	-	TRBV4-1	TRBJ1-6	CASSQEAGFYNSPLHF	TGCGCCAGCAGCCAAGAAGCGGGTTTCTATAATTCACCCCTCCACTTT
-	few	TRBV18	TRBJ2-5	CASSPNPPGPVETQYF	TGTGCCAGCTCACCCAACCCCCCTGGACCCGTGGAGACCCAGTACTTC
-	-	TRBV7-9	TRBJ2-5	CASSSWTAWGEETQYF	TGTGCCAGCAGCTCCTGGACAGCATGGGGGGAAGAGACCCAGTACTTC
TRBD2	-	TRBV3-1	TRBJ2-2	CASSLRGASGGLLGELFF	TGTGCCAGCAGCCTCCGGGGTGCTAGCGGGGGGCTCTTAGGGGAGCTGTTTTTT
TRBD2	-	TRBV7-2	TRBJ2-3	CASSFGRGGGDTQYF	TGTGCCAGCAGCTTCGGCCGGGGGGGCGGGGATACGCAGTATTTT
TRBD2	few	TRBV7-2	TRBJ2-3	CASSLVGSMVGGITDTQYF	TGTGCCAGCAGCTTAGTAGGGAGTATGGTGGGAGGGATCACAGATACGCAGTATTTT
-	few	TRBV29-1	TRBJ1-2	CSVGSSWGYTF	TGCAGCGTTGGGTCGTCGTGGGGCTACACCTTC
-	-	TRBV20-1	TRBJ2-3	CSADTRRDTQYF	TGCAGTGCTGACACCCGGCGGGATACGCAGTATTTT
TRBD2	-	TRBV6-1	TRBJ2-1	CVSSKEAGATYNEQFF	TGTGTCAGCAGTAAGGAAGCGGGGGCCACCTACAATGAGCAGTTCTTC
-	few	TRBV3-1	TRBJ1-1	CASSQGGFRLNTEAFF	TGTGCCAGCAGCCAAGGGGGATTCAGACTTAACACTGAAGCTTTCTTT
-	few	TRBV7-2	TRBJ2-1	CASSLGGRYEQFF	TGTGCCAGCAGCTTAGGGGGGAGGTATGAGCAGTTCTTC
TRBD1	many	TRBV4-2	TRBJ2-4	CASSQDRTGEEYF	TGTGCCAGCAGCCAAGATAGGACAGGGGAGGAGTACTTC
-	few	TRBV7-9	TRBJ2-3	CASSFTGTSTDTQYF	TGTGCCAGCAGCTTCACCGGGACTAGCACAGATACGCAGTATTTT
-	-	TRBV15	TRBJ2-3	CATSDRRESADTQYF	TGTGCCACCAGCGACCGAAGGGAATCTGCAGATACGCAGTATTTT
-	-	TRBV7-2	TRBJ1-2	CASRRIGGEDGYTF	TGTGCCAGCAGAAGAATCGGGGGGGAGGATGGCTACACCTTC
TRBD1	-	TRBV9	TRBJ1-2	CASTPRDSPGDGYTF	TGTGCCAGCACCCCTCGGGACAGCCCAGGGGATGGCTACACCTTC
-	many	TRBV29-1	TRBJ2-1	CSVGDRAGQFF	TGCAGCGTCGGGGACCGGGCGGGGCAGTTCTTC
-	-	TRBV20-1	TRBJ1-6	CSARDRRNNSPLHF	TGCAGTGCTAGAGATCGGCGGAATAATTCACCCCTCCACTTT
TRBD1	many	TRBV7-9	TRBJ2-5	CASIPRGRPVGQETQYF	TGTGCCAGCATCCCCAGGGGGCGACCCGTTGGGCAAGAGACCCAGTACTTC
-	few	TRBV10-3	TRBJ2-5	CAISESSMATQYF	TGTGCCATCAGTGAGTCGTCTATGGCGACCCAGTACTTC
-	-	TRBV20-1	TRBJ2-7	CSARAEGQYF	TGCAGTGCTAGGGCCGAAGGGCAGTACTTC
TRBD2	few	TRBV7-8	TRBJ2-1	CASSLDLAGRTSNEQFF	TGTGCCAGCAGCTTAGACCTAGCGGGGAGGACCTCAAATGAGCAGTTCTTC
TRBD1	many	TRBV29-1	TRBJ2-7	CSAKVQRGRGLYEQYF	TGCAGCGCCAAGGTCCAGAGGGGCAGGGGGCTCTACGAGCAGTACTTC
TRBD2	many	TRBV7-9	TRBJ2-1	CASSLLVAGNEQFF	TGTGCCAGCAGCTTATTGGTAGCGGGTAATGAGCAGTTCTTC
TRBD1	few	TRBV12-3/TRBV12-4	TRBJ2-1	CASSDPGQGAEGEGFF	TGTGCCAGCAGTGACCCGGGACAGGGGGCGGAAGGGGAAGGGTTCTTC
-	-	TRBV18	TRBJ1-1	CASSPSPRTEAFF	TGTGCCAGCTCACCCAGCCCGAGGACTGAAGCTTTCTTT
-	few	TRBV4-2	TRBJ1-1	CASSQDKGRGTEAFF	TGTGCCAGCAGCCAAGATAAGGGGCGGGGAACTGAAGCTTTCTTT
TRBD2	many	TRBV20-1	TRBJ2-1	CSVTSGRRNNNEQFF	TGCAGTGTTACCTCCGGGAGGAGAAACAACAATGAGCAGTTCTTC
-	-	TRBV24-1	TRBJ1-1	CATSDSLDTEAFF	TGTGCCACCAGTGACAGTTTGGACACTGAAGCTTTCTTT
TRBD2	-	TRBV7-9	TRBJ2-1	CASSQLRLADWETQFF	TGTGCCAGCAGCCAACTTAGGCTAGCGGATTGGGAGACCCAGTTCTTC
TRBD1	few	TRBV12-3/TRBV12-4	TRBJ2-1	CASSLPGQGGYEQFF	TGTGCCAGCAGTTTACCGGGACAGGGGGGATATGAGCAGTTCTTC
TRBD2	many	TRBV20-1	TRBJ2-7	CSAPDNKRGAYEQYF	TGCAGTGCTCCGGACAACAAGCGGGGGGCCTACGAGCAGTACTTC